This is a list of T cell receptor beta chains from one sample in a study of blood T cell repertoires in COVID-19. The repertoire was sequenced with immunoSEQ multiplex PCR; TCRdb's copy has only in-frame clones and lacks some. The sample has roughly 250,000 clones, more than 75% seen once. Sequencing was carried out using peripheral blood. The receptors were sampled from a woman between 40 and 50 years old who had recovered from COVID-19. The conserved cysteine and the conserved F or W are not part of the CDR3 here. A D gene is named only where the DNA matches it firmly. Rows give clone size only sometimes, using once, few, many, or a class for an expanded clone.

size	V	J	D	CDR3
.	TRBV27	TRBJ2-7	TRBD1	ASRGWDSSYEQY
.	TRBV4-2	TRBJ2-7	TRBD2	ASSQGLAGVSGEQY
once	TRBV5-5	TRBJ2-1	TRBD1	ASSFSSPGQGNEQF
once	TRBV28	TRBJ1-3	.	ASRGASSGNTIY
.	TRBV6-5	TRBJ2-1	TRBD2	ATAASGGGFNEQF
.	TRBV7-2	TRBJ1-6	.	ASSLRAGASYNSPLH
.	TRBV6-5	TRBJ2-7	TRBD2	ASSFRTSGSTYEQY
.	TRBV6-5	TRBJ1-1	.	ASTTSTLGAF
.	TRBV19	TRBJ1-5	TRBD1	ASSIDFSGTARNQPQH
.	TRBV14	TRBJ2-3	TRBD2	ASSQVGLAGAPDTQY
.	TRBV6-6	TRBJ2-5	TRBD2	ASSYDGLAGKETQY
.	TRBV7-9	TRBJ1-6	TRBD1	ASSLRPQGSGSPLH
.	TRBV7-2	TRBJ2-4	.	ASSPPPSQGWAKNIQY
.	TRBV11-2	TRBJ2-6	TRBD2	ASSLGGLAGPLGANVLT
.	TRBV30	TRBJ1-1	.	AWMGGWGTEAF
.	TRBV19	TRBJ1-1	TRBD1	ASSIAGTGAHTEAF
few	TRBV15	TRBJ1-2	TRBD1	ATRGQAGGGYT
.	TRBV5-8	TRBJ1-5	.	ASTLGQTVNQPQH
.	TRBV7-2	TRBJ1-4	.	ASSLGQLSGKLF
.	TRBV7-2	TRBJ2-6	.	ASSLGTAGANVLT
.	TRBV11-2	TRBJ1-2	.	ASSSRGSRTNYGYT
.	TRBV15	TRBJ2-7	TRBD2	ATRPAGGSYEQY
.	TRBV5-1	TRBJ1-3	.	ASSLGGGDTGNTIY
.	TRBV3-1/TRBV3-2	TRBJ2-7	TRBD2	ASSQDPPGRASGEQY
.	TRBV3-1/TRBV3-2	TRBJ2-7	.	ASSPRGGGQSYEQY
.	TRBV19	TRBJ2-1	TRBD2	ASTLGREGRLGEQF
.	TRBV6-5	TRBJ1-2	TRBD1	ASSYGQGEGGYT
.	TRBV10-3	TRBJ2-2	.	AITGHQNTGELF
.	TRBV9	TRBJ1-1	TRBD1	ASSVGTEGQAF
.	TRBV6-5	TRBJ1-1	.	ASSYSGGGTEAF
.	TRBV30	TRBJ2-7	.	AWEPLGGVREQY
.	TRBV19	TRBJ1-2	TRBD1	ATGEADRGWRGYT